These 4 T cell receptor beta chains came from one sample sequenced in a study of post-analysis software for immune sequencing data (dated by TCRdb to the mid-2010s). The library was built by means of PCR. The sequencer was an Illumina HiSeq 2500. To reduce PCR and sequencing biases, unique molecular identifiers were incorporated into the TCR beta cDNA libraries. The raw public reads went through TCRdb reprocessing: fastp at Q25, MiXCR clone calling, in-frame beta chains kept. Rows are unified per CDR3 protein, each entry keeping the most common DNA and genes. The sample data list roughly 400,000 distinct CDR3 sequences, and 30% to 45% of these were observed just once. Jointly, the top ten make up around 8% of the sample. Antigen specificity for these receptors is unknown. The investigation overall reported the following: Significantly higher frequencies in patients than in controls were found for a handful of TRBV segments, including TRBV5-6, TRBV5-1 and TRBV20-1.

The sequencing input was blood. Receptors were obtained from a girl aged 2 to 9 with multiple sclerosis.

This clonotype was found a few times. The chain uses TRBV20-1 and TRBJ2-3; 7 bases match TRBD2. The CDR3 spans 17 residues. V was clipped by 1 base and J by 9 bases; unmatched bases: 19. Germline lookup yields CDR1 DFQATT and CDR2 SNEGSKA (reference sequence). For the CDR3, the DNA is TGCAGTGCTAGAGGATATGGATGGGAGGGCCTAATAGACACGCAGTATTTT. It translates to CSARGYGWEGLIDTQYF.

J is TRBJ2-7 and V is TRBV7-2, with 15 nucleotides matching TRBD2. The CDR3 runs 18 residues. Trimming removed 4 bases from V and 0 bases from J; junction bases left unmatched: 7. Per the germline V gene, CDR1 is SGHTA and CDR2 is FQGNSA. DNA of the CDR3: TGTGCCAGCAGCTGGGGACTAGCGGGGGGACCAAGCTCCTACGAGCAGTACTTC. Translating it yields CASSWGLAGGPSSYEQYF.

A few counts support this clonotype. The rearrangement uses TRBV6-5 and TRBJ2-5; perhaps TRBD1 as D (5 bases). Between the trimmed V and J ends, which lost 0 bases and 7 bases, there was a span of 18 bases. Looked up from germline, CDR1 is MNHEY and CDR2 is SVGAGI. The CDR3 is 16 residues long. The CDR3 region has the DNA TGTGCCAGCAGTTACTCGATCTCGTCCCTCCAGGGGACCCAGTACTTC. This sequence encodes CASSYSISSLQGTQYF.

The chain employs TRBV12-3 or TRBV12-4 and TRBJ2-7; 13 bases are shared with TRBD2. This CDR3 has 19 residues. J lost 0 bases, V lost 3 bases, and 11 bases had no gene match. For the CDR3, the DNA is TGTGCCAGCAGTTTGGTCTTGGGACTAGCGGGACCCAGCTCCTACGAGCAGTACTTC. This gives the protein CASSLVLGLAGPSSYEQYF.